Sequencing of this TCR beta chain was carried out in a study of Graves' ophthalmopathy and Graves' hyperthyroidism. Someone took the PBMCs out of approximately 10 ml of fresh peripheral blood. Amplification of TCR beta CDR3 regions used RNA transcripts. HTBI-primed first-round RT-PCR preceded second-round multiplex PCR. Each CDR3 protein gets one entry after TCRdb re-called the multiplex PCR reads with MiXCR. The data contain 600,000 to 950,000 distinct CDR3 sequences, roughly two fifths of them singletons. Note on this clonotype: A single base separates this from a much larger clone, so it may be a read error.

The CDR3 extends over 12 amino acids. CDR1 is SNHLY, CDR2 FYNNEI, per germline. Trimming left V 4 bases short and J 7 bases short, with 10 bases between. The chain joins TRBV2 to TRBJ1-1; D gene uncertain. The material sequenced was peripheral blood. This TCR was recovered from an adult man with Graves' ophthalmopathy. CDR3 nucleotide sequence: TGTGCCAGCAGTGTAGACCCCTTTGAAGCTTTCTTT. Its translation: CASSVDPFEAFF.